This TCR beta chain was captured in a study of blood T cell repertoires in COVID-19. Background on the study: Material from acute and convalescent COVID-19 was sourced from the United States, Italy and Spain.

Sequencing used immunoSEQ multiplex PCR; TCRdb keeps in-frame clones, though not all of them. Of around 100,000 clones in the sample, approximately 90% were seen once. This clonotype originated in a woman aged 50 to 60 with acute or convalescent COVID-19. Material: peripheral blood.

DNA for the CDR3: TGCGCCAGCAGTGACAGGGTGGGCACTGAAGCTTTCTTT. It specifies CASSDRVGTEAFF. The chain has TRBV10-2 and TRBJ1-1; maybe TRBD1 (5 bases). V gave up 3 bases and J gave up 4 bases, with 9 bases separating them. Germline V gene lookup returns CDR1 WSHSY and CDR2 SAAADI. The CDR3 length is 13 residues.